This T cell receptor (beta chain) was sequenced for a study of read filtering for tumor transcriptome and immune sequencing. Looking at the study overall: DNase treatment preceded whole-transcriptome library preparation. IR-seq gave about 3.5 to 10.27 million TCR reads per sample; RNA-seq gave roughly 80 to 1,300. Study outcomes and limitations: Without single-read clonotypes, shared clonotype proportions correlated more between IR-seq and RNA-seq. Sorted CD138-negative bone marrow cells were not purified T cells.

CDR1 is MNHEY and CDR2 is SVGEGT in the germline V gene. The V segment lost 6 bases and the J segment 4 bases; nucleotides outside the gene matches: 6. The CDR3 contains 15 residues. This library used around 400 ng RNA and molecular barcoded adaptors spanning alpha/delta and beta/gamma chains. Each CDR3 protein gets one entry after TCRdb re-called the reads with MiXCR. This table holds about 14,000 distinct CDR3 sequences, 20% found once. This clonotype showed up many times. Its antigen is still unknown. This clonotype originated in a donor aged 40 or older with multiple myeloma. The sample comprised a population of CD138-negative cells sorted from bone marrow. The chain employs TRBV6-2 or TRBV6-3 and TRBJ2-3, with 11 nucleotides matching TRBD2. The CDR3 DNA sequence: TGTGCCAGCAGGATGACTAGCGGGAAGTCAGATACGCAGTATTTT. Amino acid sequence: CASRMTSGKSDTQYF.